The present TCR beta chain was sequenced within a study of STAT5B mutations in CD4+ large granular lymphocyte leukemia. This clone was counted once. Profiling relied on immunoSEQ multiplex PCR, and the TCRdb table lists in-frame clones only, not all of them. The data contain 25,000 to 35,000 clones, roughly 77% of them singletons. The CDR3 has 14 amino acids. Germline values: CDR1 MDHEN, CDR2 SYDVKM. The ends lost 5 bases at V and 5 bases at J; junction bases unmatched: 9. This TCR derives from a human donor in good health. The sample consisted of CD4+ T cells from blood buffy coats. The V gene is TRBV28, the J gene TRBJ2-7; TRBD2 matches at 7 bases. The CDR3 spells CASSTLGGNNEQYF. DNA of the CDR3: TGTGCCAGCAGTACCCTGGGAGGGAACAACGAGCAGTACTTC.